This passage covers 32 T cell receptor beta chains from one sample sequenced in a study of blood T cells in healthy people across ages. Sample-barcoded 5' priming and a J-beta primer mix drove a second PCR of roughly 7 to 11 cycles. MiXCR was run by TCRdb on the 5' RACE reads, yielding one entry per CDR3 protein. The top ten clones hold 20% to 25% of a sample with some 1.8 million distinct CDR3 sequences, roughly 43% of them seen once. The sequenced sample consisted of blood. These receptors all come from a human donor in good health.

There are a few counts of this clonotype. This chain joins TRBV5-1 and TRBJ1-2; D is unclear. The length of the CDR3 is 15 residues. Germline CDR1 is SGHRS and CDR2 is YFSETQ. Trimming removed 0 bases from V and 6 bases from J, with 15 bases in between. DNA for the CDR3: TGCGCCAGCAGCTTGGGAGGAAGAGGGAGCAATGGCTACACCTTC. Translated, it gives CASSLGGRGSNGYTF.

The rearrangement joins TRBV4-1 to TRBJ1-1, with no clear D. The CDR3 consists of 15 residues. Trimming cost V 0 bases and J 7 bases, with 15 bases left between them. Germline V gene lookup returns CDR1 MGHRA and CDR2 YSYEKL. CDR3 amino acids: CASSQDTRGGREAFF. The CDR3 DNA is TGCGCCAGCAGCCAAGATACCCGGGGAGGCCGTGAAGCTTTCTTT.

This clonotype was observed a handful of times. This rearrangement joins TRBV20-1 to TRBJ2-3, with TRBD2 matching over 10 bases. Trimming cost V 4 bases and J 1 base; bases outside gene matches: 5. The CDR3 runs 15 residues. Germline lookup yields CDR1 DFQATT and CDR2 SNEGSKA (reference sequence). The chain's CDR3 is CSATRTSGGTDTQYF. The CDR3 DNA is TGCAGTGCTACTCGGACTAGCGGTGGCACAGATACGCAGTATTTT.

The chain has TRBV29-1 and TRBJ1-2; D gene unclear. The ends were cut back, 3 bases at V and 4 bases at J, with 21 bases in the middle. The CDR3 extends over 16 amino acids. CDR1 is SQVTM and CDR2 is ANQGSEA in the germline V gene. DNA of the CDR3: TGCAGCGTTGATCCGGGAGTCGCCGGAGACCTCTATGGCTACACCTTC. Translating it yields CSVDPGVAGDLYGYTF.

In this sample, this clonotype turned up many times. This chain uses TRBV5-1 with TRBJ1-2; TRBD1 is a possible D gene (6 bases). The germline CDR1 and CDR2 sequences are SGHRS and YFSETQ. The CDR3 runs to 14 residues. V was pared by 4 bases and J by 2 bases, with 12 bases between. The CDR3 nucleotides read TGCGCCAGCAGCCCTACAGGGACCAACTATGGCTACACCTTC. It is translated as CASSPTGTNYGYTF. Filled out from reference TRBV5-1 and TRBJ1-2, the complete variable domain reads KAGVTQTPRYLIKTRGQQVTLSCSPISGHRSVSWYQQTPGQGLQFLFEYFSETQRNKGNFPGRFSGRQFSNSRSEMNVSTLELGDSALYLCASSPTGTNYGYTFGSGTRLTVV.

The chain recombines TRBV29-1 with TRBJ1-4, with unresolved D. The CDR3 extends over 13 amino acids. Per the germline V gene, CDR1 is SQVTM and CDR2 is ANQGSEA. The V end was cut by 4 bases, the J end by 0 bases, with 6 bases between. CDR3 DNA: TGCAGCGTTGGCATTGCAACTAATGAAAAACTGTTTTTT. This translates into CSVGIATNEKLFF. Complete variable domain (other parts from reference TRBV29-1 and TRBJ1-4): SAVISQKPSRDICQRGTSLTIQCQVDSQVTMMFWYRQQPGQSLTLIATANQGSEATYESGFVIDKFPISRPNLTFSTLTVSNMSPEDSSIYLCSVGIATNEKLFFGSGTQLSVL.

V is TRBV27 and J is TRBJ1-5; no definite D call. V lost 2 bases to trimming and J lost 1 base, with 9 bases between them. Germline V CDR1 and CDR2: MNHEY, SMNVEV (reference sequence). This CDR3 has 15 residues. CDR3 DNA sequence: TGTGCCAGCAGTTTAACGAAGGGAAGCAATCAGCCCCAGCATTTT. This sequence encodes CASSLTKGSNQPQHF.

The V call is TRBV4-3, the J call TRBJ1-2; D is uncertain. V shed 3 bases and J shed 2 bases, with 13 bases lying between them. The CDR3 runs to 15 residues. Per germline, CDR1 LGHNA and CDR2 YSLEER. The CDR3 sequence is CASSQQTWMNYGYTF. In DNA, the CDR3 is TGCGCCAGCAGCCAGCAGACATGGATGAACTATGGCTACACCTTC.

This clonotype was seen only a few times. The rearrangement uses TRBV3-1 and TRBJ2-5; D gene unclear. CDR1 and CDR2 from the germline V gene are LGHDT and YNNKEL (reference sequence). The CDR3 has 11 residues. Trimming removed 3 bases from V and 5 bases from J, with 4 bases in between. DNA of the CDR3: TGTGCCAGCAGCCAGATGGAGACCCAGTACTTC. It specifies CASSQMETQYF.

The V call is TRBV7-3, the J call TRBJ2-1; 8 positions match TRBD2. The CDR3 totals 15 residues. Losses at the gene ends were 5 bases for V and 9 bases for J; bases not matched to a gene: 12. Germline CDR1 SGHTA, CDR2 FQGTGA. CDR3 coding DNA: TGTGCCAGCAGCCCAAGGTCCGGGGGGGCCGGTGAGCAGTTCTTC. Translated: CASSPRSGGAGEQFF.

The rearrangement links TRBV7-9 to TRBJ1-2; 12 nucleotides match TRBD1. CDR1 SEHNR and CDR2 FQNEAQ come from the germline V gene (reference sequence). V dropped 5 bases and J dropped 8; count of bases not matched to a gene: 3. This CDR3 spans 13 amino acids. Here the CDR3 reads CASSGDRGQGYTF. CDR3 in DNA: TGTGCCAGCAGCGGGGACAGGGGGCAAGGCTACACCTTC.

The chain carries TRBV6-5 and TRBJ2-5, with D perhaps matching TRBD1 (6 bases). The end of the DNA is better explained by TRBJ2-7, so the J call may be wrong. The CDR3 runs to 15 residues. In germline, CDR1 is MNHEY, CDR2 SVGAGI. The CDR3, as DNA: TGTGCCAGCAGTTACACCCGGGACACAGCCTACGAGCAGTACTTC. Translated: CASSYTRDTAYEQYF.

This clonotype was detected only a few times. The rearrangement uses TRBV12-3 or TRBV12-4 and TRBJ2-7, with D possibly being TRBD1 (6 bases). The CDR3 totals 15 residues. V lost 4 bases and J lost 1, with 14 bases in between. CDR3: CASSWETGPSYEQYF. The CDR3 nucleotides are TGTGCCAGCAGTTGGGAGACAGGACCATCCTACGAGCAGTACTTC.

This clonotype came up many times. The rearrangement links TRBV20-1 to TRBJ2-1; no clear D. The CDR3 loop spans 14 amino acids. The germline V gene encodes CDR1 DFQATT and CDR2 SNEGSKA (reference sequence). V was cut by 6 bases and J by 6 bases, with 18 bases left in between. Here the CDR3 DNA reads TGCAGTGCGATAAAGCCACCTTCGGGCAATGAGCAGTTCTTC. Residues: CSAIKPPSGNEQFF.

This clonotype was detected only a few times. The chain links TRBV15 to TRBJ2-5; 13 nucleotides line up with TRBD2. Germline V gene lookup returns CDR1 LNHNV and CDR2 YYDKDF (reference sequence). CDR3 length: 15 residues. V shed 8 bases and J 3 bases; nucleotides not matched to a gene: 6. CDR3 region: CATFGLAGVKETQYF. The CDR3 coding sequence is TGTGCCACCTTCGGACTAGCGGGGGTGAAAGAGACCCAGTACTTC.

V is TRBV12-3 or TRBV12-4 and J is TRBJ2-1; 7 bases agree with TRBD1. V shed 6 bases, J shed 2 bases, and the junction held 4 bases outside the gene matches. This CDR3 spans 14 amino acids. CDR3 coding DNA: TGTGCCAGCAGCCACACAGGGGCCTACAATGAGCAGTTCTTC. This encodes CASSHTGAYNEQFF.

The J gene is TRBJ2-7, the V gene TRBV27; D unresolved. The V end lost 5 bases, the J end lost 3 bases, and 17 bases lay between the germline ends. Looked up from germline, CDR1 is MNHEY and CDR2 is SMNVEV (reference sequence). There are 15 residues in the CDR3. The chain's CDR3 is CASSTPGLGFYEQYF. In nucleotides, the CDR3 is TGTGCCAGCAGTACTCCAGGCTTGGGGTTCTACGAGCAGTACTTC.

This sequence joins TRBV9 and TRBJ2-1; 8 bases map to TRBD1. The germline V gene has CDR1 SGDLS and CDR2 YYNGEE. The V segment lost 4 bases and the J segment 8 bases; nucleotides outside the gene matches: 11. The length of the CDR3 is 15 residues. In DNA, the CDR3 is TGTGCCAGCAGCTCCACCGGGGCAGGGGGCGATGAGCAGTTCTTC. Its protein is CASSSTGAGGDEQFF.

This clonotype occurred a few times. The chain combines TRBV12-3 or TRBV12-4 with TRBJ2-6, with 8 positions matching TRBD1. Germline trimming cut 3 bases from V and 0 bases from J; bases unmatched to any gene: 4. The CDR3 contains 17 residues. DNA for the CDR3: TGTGCCAGCAGTTTTGCAGGGGGCCGCTCTGGGGCCAACGTCCTGACTTTC. Translation: CASSFAGGRSGANVLTF.

This clonotype occurred once. The chain links TRBV4-3 to TRBJ2-1, with D uncertain. Germline values: CDR1 LGHNA, CDR2 YSLEER. This CDR3 has 13 residues. Trimming took 0 bases from V and 6 from J, leaving 6 bases between them. CDR3 coding DNA: TGCGCCAGCAGCCAAGAAACTCGCAATGAGCAGTTCTTC. Encoded protein: CASSQETRNEQFF.

Regarding this clonotype: A much larger clone differs by one base, so this may be a read error. The chain combines TRBV3-1 with TRBJ1-2; TRBD1 aligns across 9 bases. Germline-derived CDR1 and CDR2 are LGHDT and YNNKEL (reference sequence). V was clipped by 4 bases and J by 9 bases; unmatched bases: 6. CDR3 length equals 13 residues. This chain's CDR3 is CASSPRTGESYTF. CDR3 DNA sequence: TGTGCCAGCAGCCCTAGGACAGGGGAAAGCTACACCTTC.

The genes are TRBV9 and TRBJ1-1; no definite D call. The CDR3 loop spans 15 amino acids. The germline V gene has CDR1 SGDLS and CDR2 YYNGEE. The V and J ends lost 4 bases and 2 bases respectively, with 15 bases between them. CDR3 coding DNA: TGTGCCAGCAGCCCTCAGCCCCGAGGTAACACTGAAGCTTTCTTT. Amino acid sequence: CASSPQPRGNTEAFF. Drawing the rest from reference TRBV9 and TRBJ1-1, the complete variable domain is DSGVTQTPKHLITATGQRVTLRCSPRSGDLSVYWYQQSLDQGLQFLIQYYNGEERAKGNILERFSAQQFPDLHSELNLSSLELGDSALYFCASSPQPRGNTEAFFGQGTRLTVV.

The genes are TRBV11-3 and TRBJ2-3; TRBD2 agrees at 10 bases. Germline V CDR1 and CDR2: SGHNT, YENEEA. V shed 5 bases, J shed 6 bases, and the junction held 23 bases outside the gene matches. The CDR3 is 20 residues long. The CDR3 coding sequence is TGTGCCAGCAGCGGGGGTCGCTGGCTAGCGGGGGCTGGGGGAAACGATACGCAGTATTTT. This gives the protein CASSGGRWLAGAGGNDTQYF.

The chain couples TRBV12-3 or TRBV12-4 to TRBJ2-1; D may be TRBD2 (5 bases). The CDR3 runs 11 residues. The V gene lost 6 bases and the J gene lost 10 bases, with 10 bases spanning the gap. For the CDR3, the DNA is TGTGCCAGCAGAGACCCGGGGGAGCAGTTCTTC. This encodes CASRDPGEQFF.

The V and J genes are TRBV7-8 and TRBJ1-1; D uncertain. V was shortened by 8 bases and J by 1 base, with 11 bases between the two germline ends. The V gene's germline CDR1 is SGHVS and CDR2 FQNEAQ. CDR3 length: 13 residues. CDR3 in DNA: TGTGCCAGCCTTAACCCGGGGAACACTGAAGCTTTCTTT. As protein: CASLNPGNTEAFF.

The chain links TRBV20-1 to TRBJ1-1; the D gene is possibly TRBD1 (6 bases). V lost 4 bases and J 7 bases, leaving 22 bases between the germline ends. The germline V gene encodes CDR1 DFQATT and CDR2 SNEGSKA (reference sequence). This CDR3 region has 15 residues. CDR3 bases: TGCAGTGCTACAGGGGTTGAGGGATCCAATTTTGAAGCTTTCTTT. Translated: CSATGVEGSNFEAFF.

The J gene is TRBJ2-3, the V gene TRBV20-1, with D possibly matching TRBD2 (5 bases). The length of the CDR3 is 14 residues. Germline V gives CDR1 DFQATT, CDR2 SNEGSKA (reference sequence). The V end was cut by 3 bases, the J end by 5 bases, with 15 bases between. The CDR3 nucleotides are TGCAGTGCTAGTATTCAGACGAGGGAAGATACGCAGTATTTT. Residues: CSASIQTREDTQYF.

This clonotype appeared a few times. One junction end does not reproduce the germline sequence, and a read error may be involved. The chain recombines TRBV18 with TRBJ1-5, with no clear D. Per germline, CDR1 KGHSH and CDR2 LQKENI. This CDR3 contains 14 residues. In DNA, the CDR3 is TGTGCCAGCTCACCCGGAATTAGCAACCAGCCCCAGCATTTT. This gives the protein CASSPGISNQPQHF. Using reference TRBV18 and TRBJ1-5 for the parts outside the CDR3, the full variable domain is NAGVMQNPRHLVRRRGQEARLRCSPMKGHSHVYWYRQLPEEGLKFMVYLQKENIIDESGMPKERFSAEFPKEGPSILRIQQVVRGDSAAYFCASSPGISNQPQHFGDGTRLSIL.

CDR3 sequence reads: CASSLQFAVRRKGTQYF. CDR3 DNA: TGTGCCAGCAGTTTGCAATTCGCCGTAAGACGAAAAGGGACCCAGTACTTC. The chain couples TRBV12-3 or TRBV12-4 to TRBJ2-5; no clear D. V shed 3 bases and J shed 7 bases, with 24 bases lying between them. The CDR3 is 17 amino acids.

This clonotype was observed a handful of times. The chain carries TRBV24-1 and TRBJ2-4; the match to TRBD2 covers 13 bases. Germline lookup yields CDR1 KGHDR and CDR2 SFDVKD. This CDR3 region has 20 residues. After removal of 4 bases from V and 6 bases from J, the junction contained 17 bases not matched to a gene. The CDR3 sequence is CATSDYKPGLAGINRNIQYF. The CDR3 DNA reads TGTGCCACCAGTGACTATAAACCGGGACTAGCGGGAATAAACAGAAACATTCAGTACTTC.

This clonotype came up a few times. The chain combines TRBV20-1 with TRBJ2-1; 7 bases are a match to TRBD2. The CDR3 contains 14 residues. Losses at the gene ends were 4 bases for V and 6 bases for J; bases not matched to a gene: 9. CDR1 is DFQATT and CDR2 is SNEGSKA in the germline V gene (reference sequence). The CDR3: CSAKPRRGTNEQFF. The CDR3 coding sequence is TGCAGTGCTAAGCCCCGGCGGGGGACCAATGAGCAGTTCTTC.

This clonotype was recorded many times. The gene calls are TRBV30 and TRBJ2-1; tentatively, D is TRBD1 (6 bases). Germline V gene data show CDR1 as GTSNPN and CDR2 as SVGIG (reference sequence). This CDR3 comprises 12 residues. V dropped 2 bases and J dropped 8 bases, with 10 bases sitting between them. In nucleotides, the CDR3 is TGTGCCTGGAGTCCCCAGGGGTATGAGCAGTTCTTC. This codes for CAWSPQGYEQFF.